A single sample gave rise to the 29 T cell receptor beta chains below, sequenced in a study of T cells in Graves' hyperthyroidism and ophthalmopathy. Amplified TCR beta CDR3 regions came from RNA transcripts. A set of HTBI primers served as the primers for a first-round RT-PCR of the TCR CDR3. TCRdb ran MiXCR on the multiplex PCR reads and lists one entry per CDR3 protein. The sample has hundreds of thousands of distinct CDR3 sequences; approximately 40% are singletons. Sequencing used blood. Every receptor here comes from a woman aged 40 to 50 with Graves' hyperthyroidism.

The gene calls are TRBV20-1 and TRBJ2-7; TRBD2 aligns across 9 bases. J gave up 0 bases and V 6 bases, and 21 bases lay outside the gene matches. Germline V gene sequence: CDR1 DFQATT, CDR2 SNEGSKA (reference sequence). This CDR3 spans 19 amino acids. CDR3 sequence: CSAKGGGGAGGERSYEQYF. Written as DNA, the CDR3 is TGCAGTGCGAAAGGGGGAGGAGGAGCGGGAGGTGAACGCTCCTACGAGCAGTACTTC.

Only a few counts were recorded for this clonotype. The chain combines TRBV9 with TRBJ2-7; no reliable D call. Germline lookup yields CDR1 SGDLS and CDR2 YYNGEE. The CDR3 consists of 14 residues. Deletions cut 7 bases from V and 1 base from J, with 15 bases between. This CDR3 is CASSPRYGSYEQYF. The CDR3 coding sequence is TGTGCCAGCTCACCACGGTACGGATCCTACGAGCAGTACTTC.

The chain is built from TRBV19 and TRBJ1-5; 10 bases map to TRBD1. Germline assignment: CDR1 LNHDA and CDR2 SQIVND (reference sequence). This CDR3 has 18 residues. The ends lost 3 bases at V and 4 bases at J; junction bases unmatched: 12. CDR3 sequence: CASSMAFAGQGVNQPQHF. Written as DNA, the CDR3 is TGTGCCAGTAGTATGGCCTTTGCAGGACAGGGGGTTAATCAGCCCCAGCATTTT.

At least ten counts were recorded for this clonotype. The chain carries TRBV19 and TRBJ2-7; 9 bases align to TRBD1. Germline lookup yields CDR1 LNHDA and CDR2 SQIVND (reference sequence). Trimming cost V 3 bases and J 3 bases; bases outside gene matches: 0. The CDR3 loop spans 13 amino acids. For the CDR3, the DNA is TGTGCCAGTAGTATGGGACAGGGCTACGAGCAGTACTTC. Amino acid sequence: CASSMGQGYEQYF.

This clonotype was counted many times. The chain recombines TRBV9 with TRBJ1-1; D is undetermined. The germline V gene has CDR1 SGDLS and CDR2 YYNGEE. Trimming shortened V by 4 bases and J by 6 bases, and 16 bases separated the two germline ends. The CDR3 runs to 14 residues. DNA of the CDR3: TGTGCCAGCAGCATTGACTTGGTTCCCTCTGAAGCTTTCTTT. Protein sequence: CASSIDLVPSEAFF.

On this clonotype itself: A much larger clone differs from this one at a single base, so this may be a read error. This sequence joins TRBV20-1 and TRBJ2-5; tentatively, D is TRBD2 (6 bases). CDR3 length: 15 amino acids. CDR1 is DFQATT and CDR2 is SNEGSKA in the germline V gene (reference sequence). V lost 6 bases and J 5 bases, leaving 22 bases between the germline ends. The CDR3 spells CSAEEPGRGRETQYF. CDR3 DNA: TGCAGTGCCGAAGAACCGGGACGAGGGAGGGAGACCCAGTACTTC.

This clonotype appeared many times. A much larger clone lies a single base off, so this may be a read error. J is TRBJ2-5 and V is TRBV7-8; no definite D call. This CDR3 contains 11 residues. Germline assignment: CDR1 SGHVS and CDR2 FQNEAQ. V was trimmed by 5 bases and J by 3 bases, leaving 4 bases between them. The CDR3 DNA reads TGTGCCAGCAGCATCAAAGAGACCCAGTACTTC. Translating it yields CASSIKETQYF.

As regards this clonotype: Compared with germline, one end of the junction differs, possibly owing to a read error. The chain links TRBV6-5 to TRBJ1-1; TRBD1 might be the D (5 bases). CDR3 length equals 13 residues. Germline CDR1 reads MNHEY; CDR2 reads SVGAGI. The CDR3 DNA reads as TGTGCCATCAGTTACTGGGGGGAATCTGAAGCTTTCTTT. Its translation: CAISYWGESEAFF.

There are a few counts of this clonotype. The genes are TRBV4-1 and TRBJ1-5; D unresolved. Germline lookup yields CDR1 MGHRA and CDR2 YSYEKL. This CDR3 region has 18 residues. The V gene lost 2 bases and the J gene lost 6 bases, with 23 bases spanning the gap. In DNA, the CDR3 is TGCGCCAGCAGCCAAAGGGATCGTTTTACGGGGAAGCGTCAGCCCCAGCATTTT. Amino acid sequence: CASSQRDRFTGKRQPQHF.

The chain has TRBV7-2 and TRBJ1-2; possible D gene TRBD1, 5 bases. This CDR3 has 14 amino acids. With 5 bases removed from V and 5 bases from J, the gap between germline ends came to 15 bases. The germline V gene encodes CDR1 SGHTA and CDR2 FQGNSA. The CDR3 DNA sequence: TGTGCCAGCAGCCATATGGGAGGGACTTATGGCTACACCTTC. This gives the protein CASSHMGGTYGYTF.

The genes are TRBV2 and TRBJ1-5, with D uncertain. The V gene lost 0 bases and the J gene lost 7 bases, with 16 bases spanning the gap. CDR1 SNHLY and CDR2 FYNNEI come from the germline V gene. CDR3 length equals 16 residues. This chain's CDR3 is CASSEAEGWGGQPQHF. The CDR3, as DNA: TGTGCCAGCAGTGAAGCAGAGGGCTGGGGTGGGCAGCCCCAGCATTTT.

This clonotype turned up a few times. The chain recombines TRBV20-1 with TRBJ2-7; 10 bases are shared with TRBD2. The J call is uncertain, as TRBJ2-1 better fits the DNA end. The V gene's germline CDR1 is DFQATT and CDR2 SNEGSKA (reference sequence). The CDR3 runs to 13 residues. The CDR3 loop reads CSAKAGGDNEQFF. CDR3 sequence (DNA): TGCAGTGCCAAAGCGGGAGGGGACAATGAGCAGTTCTTC.

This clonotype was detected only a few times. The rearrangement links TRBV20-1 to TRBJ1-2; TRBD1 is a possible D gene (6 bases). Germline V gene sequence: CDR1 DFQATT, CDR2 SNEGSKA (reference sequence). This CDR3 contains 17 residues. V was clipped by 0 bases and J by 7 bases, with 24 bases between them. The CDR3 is CSARDLGGGHRRGGYTF. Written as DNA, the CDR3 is TGCAGTGCTAGAGATCTTGGAGGGGGACACCGAAGAGGTGGCTACACCTTC.

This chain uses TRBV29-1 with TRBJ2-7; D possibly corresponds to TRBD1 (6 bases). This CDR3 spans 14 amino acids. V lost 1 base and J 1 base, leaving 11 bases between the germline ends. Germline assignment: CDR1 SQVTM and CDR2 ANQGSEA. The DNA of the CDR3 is TGCAGCGTTGAAGCCCCAGGGGAATCCTACGAGCAGTACTTC. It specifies CSVEAPGESYEQYF.

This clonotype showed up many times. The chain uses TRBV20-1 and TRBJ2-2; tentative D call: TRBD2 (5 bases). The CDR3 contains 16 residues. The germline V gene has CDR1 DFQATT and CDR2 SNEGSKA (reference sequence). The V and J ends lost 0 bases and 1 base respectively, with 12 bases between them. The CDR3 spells CSARDRTGKNTGELFF. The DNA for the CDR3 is TGCAGTGCTAGAGACCGGACGGGGAAGAACACCGGGGAGCTGTTTTTT.

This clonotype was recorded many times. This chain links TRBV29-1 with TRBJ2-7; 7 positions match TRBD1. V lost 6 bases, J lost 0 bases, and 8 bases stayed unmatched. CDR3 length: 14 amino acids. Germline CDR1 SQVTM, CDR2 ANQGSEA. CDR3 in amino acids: CSVGTAKSSYEQYF. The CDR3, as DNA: TGCAGCGTCGGGACAGCCAAAAGCTCCTACGAGCAGTACTTC.

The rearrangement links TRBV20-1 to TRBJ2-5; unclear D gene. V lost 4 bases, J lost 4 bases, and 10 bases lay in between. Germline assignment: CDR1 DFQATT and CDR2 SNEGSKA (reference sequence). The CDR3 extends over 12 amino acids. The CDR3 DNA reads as TGCAGTGCTAAGTCGTCCCCAGAGACCCAGTACTTC. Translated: CSAKSSPETQYF.

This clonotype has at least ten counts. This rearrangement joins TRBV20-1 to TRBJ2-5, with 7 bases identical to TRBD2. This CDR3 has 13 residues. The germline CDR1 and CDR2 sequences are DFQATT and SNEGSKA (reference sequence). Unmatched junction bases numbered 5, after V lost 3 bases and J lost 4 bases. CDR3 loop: CSARGLAVETQYF. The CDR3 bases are TGCAGTGCTAGGGGTCTAGCGGTAGAGACCCAGTACTTC.

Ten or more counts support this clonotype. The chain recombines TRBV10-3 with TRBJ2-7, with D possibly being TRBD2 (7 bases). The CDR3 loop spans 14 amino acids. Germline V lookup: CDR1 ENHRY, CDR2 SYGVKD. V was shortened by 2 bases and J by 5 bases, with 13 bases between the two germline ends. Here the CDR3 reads CAISERGGPDEQYF. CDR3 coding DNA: TGTGCCATCAGTGAGAGGGGGGGACCTGACGAGCAGTACTTC.

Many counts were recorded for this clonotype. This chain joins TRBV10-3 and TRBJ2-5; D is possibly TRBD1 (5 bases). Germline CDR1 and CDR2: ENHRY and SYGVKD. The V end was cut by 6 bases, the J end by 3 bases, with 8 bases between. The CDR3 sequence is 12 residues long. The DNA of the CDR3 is TGTGCCATCAGGGTCAGGGAAGAGACCCAGTACTTC. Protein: CAIRVREETQYF.

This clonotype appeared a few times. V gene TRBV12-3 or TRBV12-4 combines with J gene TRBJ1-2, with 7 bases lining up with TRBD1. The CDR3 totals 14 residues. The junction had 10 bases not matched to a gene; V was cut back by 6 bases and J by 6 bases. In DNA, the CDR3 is TGTGCCAGCAGCAGCGACAGGGTCAGGGATGGCTACACCTTC. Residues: CASSSDRVRDGYTF.

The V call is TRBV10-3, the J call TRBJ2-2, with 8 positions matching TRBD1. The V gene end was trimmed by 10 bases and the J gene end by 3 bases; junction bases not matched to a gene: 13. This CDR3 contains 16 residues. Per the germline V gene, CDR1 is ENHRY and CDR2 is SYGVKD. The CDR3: CASRKGQGLYTGELFF. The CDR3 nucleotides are TGTGCCAGCAGGAAAGGACAGGGCTTATACACCGGGGAGCTGTTTTTT.

The CDR3 region has the DNA TGTGCCAGCAGCTTAGGCCCCGGGTCCGAATACTCCTACGAGCAGTACTTC. Its protein is CASSLGPGSEYSYEQYF. The gene calls are TRBV7-6 and TRBJ2-7, with no clear D. The germline gives CDR1 SGHVS, CDR2 FNYEAQ. The V end was cut by 1 base, the J end by 0 bases, with 16 bases between. The CDR3 has 17 amino acids.

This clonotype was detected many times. The DNA for the CDR3 is TGTGCCAGCAGCTTGGGCCTTCGGGAGACCCAGTACTTC. It is translated as CASSLGLRETQYF. V gene TRBV7-8 combines with J gene TRBJ2-5, with D unclear. Per the germline V gene, CDR1 is SGHVS and CDR2 is FQNEAQ. The V end lost 3 bases, the J end lost 5 bases, and 10 bases lay between the germline ends. CDR3 length: 13 residues.

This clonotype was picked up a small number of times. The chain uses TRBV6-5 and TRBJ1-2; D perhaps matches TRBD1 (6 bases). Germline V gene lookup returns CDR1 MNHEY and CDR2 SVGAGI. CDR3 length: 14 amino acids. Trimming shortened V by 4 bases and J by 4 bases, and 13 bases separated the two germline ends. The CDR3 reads CASSWPDSGYGYTF. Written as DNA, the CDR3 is TGTGCCAGCAGTTGGCCGGACAGTGGCTATGGCTACACCTTC.

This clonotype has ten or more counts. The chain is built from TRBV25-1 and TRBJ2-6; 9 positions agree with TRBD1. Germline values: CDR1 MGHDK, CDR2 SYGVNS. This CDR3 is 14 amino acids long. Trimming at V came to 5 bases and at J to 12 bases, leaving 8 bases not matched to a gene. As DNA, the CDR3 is TGTGCCAGCAGTCGGACAGGGGCGGGTCTCGTCCTGACTTTC. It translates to CASSRTGAGLVLTF.

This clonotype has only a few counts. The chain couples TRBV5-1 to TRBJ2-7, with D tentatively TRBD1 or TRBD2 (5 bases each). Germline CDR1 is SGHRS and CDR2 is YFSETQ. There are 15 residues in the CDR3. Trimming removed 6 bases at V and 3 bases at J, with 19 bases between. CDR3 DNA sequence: TGCGCCAGCACTCCCCGAGGGGACGGTCTCTACGAGCAGTACTTC. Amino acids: CASTPRGDGLYEQYF.

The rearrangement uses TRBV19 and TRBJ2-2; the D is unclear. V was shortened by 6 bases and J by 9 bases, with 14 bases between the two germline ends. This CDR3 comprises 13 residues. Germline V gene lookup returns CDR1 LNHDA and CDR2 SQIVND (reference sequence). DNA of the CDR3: TGTGCCAGTAGAGGCCAATCGGGTAGGGAGCTGTTTTTT. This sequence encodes CASRGQSGRELFF.

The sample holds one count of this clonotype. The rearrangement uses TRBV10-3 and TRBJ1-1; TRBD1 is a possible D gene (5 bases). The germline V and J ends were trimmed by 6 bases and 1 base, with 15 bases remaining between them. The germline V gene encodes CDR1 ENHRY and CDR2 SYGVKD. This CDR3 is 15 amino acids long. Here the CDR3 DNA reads TGTGCCATCAGCGACCGTGGGGCTGAGAACACTGAAGCTTTCTTT. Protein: CAISDRGAENTEAFF.